The source of this TCR beta chain is a study of chemoradiotherapy in HPV16-positive cancers. The table came from immunoSEQ multiplex PCR; TCRdb's copy has only in-frame clones and leaves some out. Of more than 9,500 clones in the sample, around nine tenths were seen once. Findings and limits, study-wide: Better recurrence-free survival went with HPV-responsive T-cell expansion in HPV16-positive patients.

With respect to this clone: Its antigen is unknown.

Germline values: CDR1 LGHNA, CDR2 YNFKEQ. With 0 bases clipped from V and 6 bases from J, the junction kept 6 bases outside the gene matches. This CDR3 spans 15 amino acids. Over chemoradiotherapy, repertoires were sampled more than once. The source material was blood, sampled from a patient who underwent chemoradiotherapy. V gene TRBV4-2 combines with J gene TRBJ1-1, with 8 nucleotides matching TRBD1. This sequence originates from a human donor with HPV-associated anogenital cancer. The CDR3 region has the DNA TGTGCCAGCAGCCAAGATTGGCAGACAGGGGCTGAAGCTTTCTTT. Amino acid sequence: CASSQDWQTGAEAFF.